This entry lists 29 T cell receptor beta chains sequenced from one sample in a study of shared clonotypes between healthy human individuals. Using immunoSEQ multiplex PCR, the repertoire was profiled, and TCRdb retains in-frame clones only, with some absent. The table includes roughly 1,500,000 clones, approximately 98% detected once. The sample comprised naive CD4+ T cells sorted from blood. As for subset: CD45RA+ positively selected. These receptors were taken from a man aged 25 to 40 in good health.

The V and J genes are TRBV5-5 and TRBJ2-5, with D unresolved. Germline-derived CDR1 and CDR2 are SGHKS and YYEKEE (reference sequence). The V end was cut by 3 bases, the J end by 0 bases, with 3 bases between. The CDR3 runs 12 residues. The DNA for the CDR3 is TGTGCCAGCAGCTCGTACCAAGAGACCCAGTACTTC. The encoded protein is CASSSYQETQYF.

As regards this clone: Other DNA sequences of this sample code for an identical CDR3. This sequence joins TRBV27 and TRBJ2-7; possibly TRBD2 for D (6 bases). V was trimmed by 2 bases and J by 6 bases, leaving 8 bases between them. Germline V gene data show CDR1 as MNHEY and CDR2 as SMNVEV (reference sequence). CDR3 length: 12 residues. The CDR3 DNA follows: TGTGCCAGCAGTTTACGGGGAGGCGAGCAGTACTTC. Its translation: CASSLRGGEQYF.

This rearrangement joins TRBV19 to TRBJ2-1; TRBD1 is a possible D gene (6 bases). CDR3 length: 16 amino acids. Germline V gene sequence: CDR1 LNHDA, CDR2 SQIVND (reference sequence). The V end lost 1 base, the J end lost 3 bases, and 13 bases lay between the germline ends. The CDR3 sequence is CASSIVGDIFYNEQFF. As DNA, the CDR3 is TGTGCCAGTAGTATAGTCGGGGACATTTTCTACAATGAGCAGTTCTTC.

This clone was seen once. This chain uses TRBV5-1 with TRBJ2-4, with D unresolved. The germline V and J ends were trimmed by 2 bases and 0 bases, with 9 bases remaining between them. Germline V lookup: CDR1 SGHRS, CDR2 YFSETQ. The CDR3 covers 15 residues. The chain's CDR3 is CASSLEIAAKNIQYF. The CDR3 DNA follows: TGCGCCAGCAGCTTAGAGATTGCAGCCAAAAACATTCAGTACTTC.

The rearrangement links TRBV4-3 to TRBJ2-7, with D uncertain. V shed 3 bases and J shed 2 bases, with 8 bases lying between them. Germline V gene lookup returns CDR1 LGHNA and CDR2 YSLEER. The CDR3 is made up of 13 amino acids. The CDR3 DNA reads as TGCGCCAGCAGCCAGCGGACCGCCTACGAGCAGTACTTC. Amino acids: CASSQRTAYEQYF.

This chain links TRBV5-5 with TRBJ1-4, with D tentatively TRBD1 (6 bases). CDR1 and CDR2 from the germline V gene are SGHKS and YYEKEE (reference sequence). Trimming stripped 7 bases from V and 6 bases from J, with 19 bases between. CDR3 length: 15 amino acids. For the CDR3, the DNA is TGTGCCAGCCGAACAGGACAGTCTACAGATGAAAAACTGTTTTTT. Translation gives CASRTGQSTDEKLFF. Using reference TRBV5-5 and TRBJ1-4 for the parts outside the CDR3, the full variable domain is DAGVTQSPTHLIKTRGQQVTLRCSPISGHKSVSWYQQVLGQGPQFIFQYYEKEERGRGNFPDRFSARQFPNYSSELNVNALLLGDSALYLCASRTGQSTDEKLFFGSGTQLSVL.

CDR3 loop: CASSLVWVQSYNEQFF. The CDR3, as DNA: TGTGCCAGCAGCTTAGTTTGGGTACAATCCTACAATGAGCAGTTCTTC. The chain recombines TRBV7-8 with TRBJ2-1; D gene unclear. V lost 1 base, J lost 1 base, and 11 bases lay in between. Germline V lookup: CDR1 SGHVS, CDR2 FQNEAQ. This CDR3 has 16 residues.

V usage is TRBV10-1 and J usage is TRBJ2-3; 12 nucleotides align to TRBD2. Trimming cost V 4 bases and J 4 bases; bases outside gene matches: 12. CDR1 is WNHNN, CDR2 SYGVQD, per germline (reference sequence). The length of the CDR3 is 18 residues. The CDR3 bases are TGCGCCAGCAGTGGACGATTACTAGCGGGAGGATTGTCAGATACGCAGTATTTT. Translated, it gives CASSGRLLAGGLSDTQYF.

The CDR3 region is CASSLERVRESFSGELFF. For the CDR3, the DNA is TGTGCCAGCAGCTTAGAGAGGGTCCGGGAGTCTTTTTCCGGGGAGCTGTTTTTT. The J gene is TRBJ2-2, the V gene TRBV7-9; tentative D call: TRBD2 (6 bases). Germline V gives CDR1 SEHNR, CDR2 FQNEAQ (reference sequence). This CDR3 is 18 amino acids long. V lost 1 base to trimming and J lost 6 bases, with 21 bases between them.

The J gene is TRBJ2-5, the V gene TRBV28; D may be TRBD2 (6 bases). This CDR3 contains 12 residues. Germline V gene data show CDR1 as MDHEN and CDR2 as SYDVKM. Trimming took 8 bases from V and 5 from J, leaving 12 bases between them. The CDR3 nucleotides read TGTGCCAGCGGCGGTGGAGGGGAGACCCAGTACTTC. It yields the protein CASGGGGETQYF.

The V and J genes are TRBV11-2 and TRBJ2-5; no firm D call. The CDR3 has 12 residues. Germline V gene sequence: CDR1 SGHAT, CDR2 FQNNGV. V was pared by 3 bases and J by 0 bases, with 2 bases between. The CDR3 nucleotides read TGTGCCAGCAGCTTTAACCAAGAGACCCAGTACTTC. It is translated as CASSFNQETQYF. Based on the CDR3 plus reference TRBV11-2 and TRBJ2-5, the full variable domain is EAGVAQSPRYKIIEKRQSVAFWCNPISGHATLYWYQQILGQGPKLLIQFQNNGVVDDSQLPKDRFSAERLKGVDSTLKIQPAKLEDSAVYLCASSFNQETQYFGPGTRLLVL.

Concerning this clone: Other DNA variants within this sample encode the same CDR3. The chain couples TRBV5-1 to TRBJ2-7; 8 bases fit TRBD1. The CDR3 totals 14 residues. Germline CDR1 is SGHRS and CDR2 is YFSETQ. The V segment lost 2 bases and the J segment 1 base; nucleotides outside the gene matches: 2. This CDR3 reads CASSLQGGSYEQYF. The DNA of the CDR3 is TGCGCCAGCAGCTTACAGGGGGGTTCCTACGAGCAGTACTTC.

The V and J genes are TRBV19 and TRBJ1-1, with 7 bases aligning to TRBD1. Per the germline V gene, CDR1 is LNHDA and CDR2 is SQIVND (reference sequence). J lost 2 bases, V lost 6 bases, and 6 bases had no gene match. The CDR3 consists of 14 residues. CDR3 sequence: CASRPGQANTEAFF. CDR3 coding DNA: TGTGCCAGTAGACCTGGACAGGCAAACACTGAAGCTTTCTTT.

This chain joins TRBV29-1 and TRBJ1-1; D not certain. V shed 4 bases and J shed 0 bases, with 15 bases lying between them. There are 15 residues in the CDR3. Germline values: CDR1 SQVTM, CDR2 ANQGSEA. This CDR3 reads CSVVRRAGLNTEAFF. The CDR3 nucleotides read TGCAGCGTTGTTCGGCGTGCGGGGTTGAACACTGAAGCTTTCTTT.

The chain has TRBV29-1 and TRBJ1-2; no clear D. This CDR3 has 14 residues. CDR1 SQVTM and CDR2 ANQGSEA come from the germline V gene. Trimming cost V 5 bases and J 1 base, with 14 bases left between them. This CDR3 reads CSVPSFAVNYGYTF. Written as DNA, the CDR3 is TGCAGCGTTCCATCGTTCGCTGTTAACTATGGCTACACCTTC. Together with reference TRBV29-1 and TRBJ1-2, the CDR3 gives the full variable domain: SAVISQKPSRDICQRGTSLTIQCQVDSQVTMMFWYRQQPGQSLTLIATANQGSEATYESGFVIDKFPISRPNLTFSTLTVSNMSPEDSSIYLCSVPSFAVNYGYTFGSGTRLTVV.

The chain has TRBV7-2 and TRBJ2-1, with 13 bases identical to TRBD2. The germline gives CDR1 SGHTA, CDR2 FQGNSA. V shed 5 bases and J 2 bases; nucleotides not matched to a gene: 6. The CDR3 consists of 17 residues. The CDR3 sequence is CASSAGLAGPPYNEQFF. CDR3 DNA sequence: TGTGCCAGCAGCGCGGGACTAGCGGGACCGCCCTACAATGAGCAGTTCTTC.

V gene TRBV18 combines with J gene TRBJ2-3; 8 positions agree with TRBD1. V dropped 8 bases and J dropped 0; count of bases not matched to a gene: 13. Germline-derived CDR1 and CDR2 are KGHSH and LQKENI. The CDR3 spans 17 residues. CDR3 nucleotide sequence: TGTGCCAGCGCAAACCTCCAGGGGGCGCTTAGCACAGATACGCAGTATTTT. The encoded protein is CASANLQGALSTDTQYF.

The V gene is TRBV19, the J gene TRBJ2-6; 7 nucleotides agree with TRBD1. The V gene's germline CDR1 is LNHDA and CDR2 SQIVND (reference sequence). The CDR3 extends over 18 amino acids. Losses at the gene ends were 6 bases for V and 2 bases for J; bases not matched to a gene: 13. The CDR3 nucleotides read TGTGCCAGTAGCAACGTCCCAGGGGGATTGGCTGGGGCCAACGTCCTGACTTTC. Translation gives CASSNVPGGLAGANVLTF.

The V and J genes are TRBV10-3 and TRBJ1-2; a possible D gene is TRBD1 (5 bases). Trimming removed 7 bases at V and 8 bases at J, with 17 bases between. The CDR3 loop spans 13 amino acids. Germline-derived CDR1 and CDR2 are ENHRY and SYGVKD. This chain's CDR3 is CAITKGTAWGYTF. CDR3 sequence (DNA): TGTGCCATCACCAAAGGGACGGCCTGGGGCTACACCTTC.

The chain's CDR3 is CASSEGLARFIAGELFF. In DNA, the CDR3 is TGCGCCAGCAGTGAAGGACTAGCGCGATTTATCGCCGGGGAGCTGTTTTTT. The V call is TRBV10-2, the J call TRBJ2-2; TRBD2 aligns across 9 bases. CDR3 length equals 17 residues. The ends lost 3 bases at V and 6 bases at J; junction bases unmatched: 11. CDR1 is WSHSY and CDR2 is SAAADI in the germline V gene.

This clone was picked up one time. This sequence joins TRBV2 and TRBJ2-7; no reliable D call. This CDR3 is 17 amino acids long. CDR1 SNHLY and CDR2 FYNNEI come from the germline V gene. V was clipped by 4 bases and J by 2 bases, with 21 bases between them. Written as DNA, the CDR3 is TGTGCCAGCAGTGGTGGGGTCGCTAGTTTATTAGCCTACGAGCAGTACTTC. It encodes CASSGGVASLLAYEQYF.

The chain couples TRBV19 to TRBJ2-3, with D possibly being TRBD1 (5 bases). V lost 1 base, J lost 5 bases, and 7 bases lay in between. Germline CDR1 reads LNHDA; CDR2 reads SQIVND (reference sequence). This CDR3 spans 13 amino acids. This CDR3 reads CASSIAREDTQYF. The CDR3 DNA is TGTGCCAGTAGTATAGCCAGGGAAGATACGCAGTATTTT.

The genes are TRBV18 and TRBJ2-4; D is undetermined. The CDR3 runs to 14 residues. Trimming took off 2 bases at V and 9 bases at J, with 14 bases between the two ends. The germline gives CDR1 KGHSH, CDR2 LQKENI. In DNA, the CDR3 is TGTGCCAGCTCACCATTACCCAAATTGGGCATTCAGTACTTC. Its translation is CASSPLPKLGIQYF.

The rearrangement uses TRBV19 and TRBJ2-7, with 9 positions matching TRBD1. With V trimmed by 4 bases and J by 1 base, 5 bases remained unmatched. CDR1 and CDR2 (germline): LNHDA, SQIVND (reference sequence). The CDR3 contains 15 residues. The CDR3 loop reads CASSRSGTGSYEQYF. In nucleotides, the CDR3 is TGTGCCAGTAGTAGATCCGGGACAGGGTCCTACGAGCAGTACTTC.

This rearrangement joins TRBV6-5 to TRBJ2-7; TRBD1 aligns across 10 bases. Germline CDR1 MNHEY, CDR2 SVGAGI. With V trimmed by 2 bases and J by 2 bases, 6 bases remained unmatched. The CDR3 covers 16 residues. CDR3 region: CASSYPLGTGAYEQYF. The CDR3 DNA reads TGTGCCAGCAGTTACCCGCTGGGGACAGGGGCCTACGAGCAGTACTTC.

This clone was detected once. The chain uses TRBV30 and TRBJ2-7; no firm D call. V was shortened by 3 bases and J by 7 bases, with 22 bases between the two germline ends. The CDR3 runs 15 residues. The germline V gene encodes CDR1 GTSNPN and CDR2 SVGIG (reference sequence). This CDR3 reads CAWSNSSSHRREQYF. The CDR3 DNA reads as TGTGCCTGGAGCAATTCGAGTTCGCACCGACGGGAGCAGTACTTC.

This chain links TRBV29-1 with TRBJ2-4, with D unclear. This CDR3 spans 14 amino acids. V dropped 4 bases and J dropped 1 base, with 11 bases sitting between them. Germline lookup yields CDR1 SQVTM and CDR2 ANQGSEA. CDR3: CSVAALAAKNIQYF. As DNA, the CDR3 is TGCAGCGTTGCGGCCCTTGCTGCCAAAAACATTCAGTACTTC.

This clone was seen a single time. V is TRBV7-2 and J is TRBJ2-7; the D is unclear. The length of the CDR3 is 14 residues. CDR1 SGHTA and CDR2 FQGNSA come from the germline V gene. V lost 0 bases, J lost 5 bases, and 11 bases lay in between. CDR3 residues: CASSLAAAKNEQYF. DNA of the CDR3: TGTGCCAGCAGCTTAGCAGCTGCCAAGAACGAGCAGTACTTC.

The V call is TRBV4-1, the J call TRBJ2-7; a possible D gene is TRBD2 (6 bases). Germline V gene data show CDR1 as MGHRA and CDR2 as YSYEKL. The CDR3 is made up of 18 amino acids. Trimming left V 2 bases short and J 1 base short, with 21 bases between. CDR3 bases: TGCGCCAGCAGCCAACGAGCGAGGAGGGCGGAAAAGTCCTACGAGCAGTACTTC. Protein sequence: CASSQRARRAEKSYEQYF.